This paragraph covers one TCR beta chain sequence. Its antigen remains unidentified. These data belong to a study of cytomegalovirus exposure and HLA in healthy donors. Findings and caveats of the study: Listed as cytomegalovirus-associated were 150 to 200 TCR beta chains. First-cohort TCR clusters tended to co-occur in the roughly 130 validation repertoires, a later analysis found.

The V gene's germline CDR1 is SGHRS and CDR2 YFSETQ. The CDR3 is made up of 14 amino acids. V was clipped by 1 base and J by 5 bases, with 11 bases between them. Profiling relied on immunoSEQ multiplex PCR, and the TCRdb table lists in-frame clones only, not all of them. The sample consists of approximately 200,000 clones, more than 65% of them appearing once. Input material: PBMCs. This sequence originates from a woman in her 30s in good health and CMV-seropositive. The chain employs TRBV5-1 and TRBJ2-3, with D possibly TRBD1 on 5 matching bases. The CDR3 nucleotides read TGCGCCAGCAGCTTGTTGTCCAGGGAAGATACGCAGTATTTT. It specifies CASSLLSREDTQYF. Full variable domain (outside the CDR3, taken from reference TRBV5-1 and TRBJ2-3): KAGVTQTPRYLIKTRGQQVTLSCSPISGHRSVSWYQQTPGQGLQFLFEYFSETQRNKGNFPGRFSGRQFSNSRSEMNVSTLELGDSALYLCASSLLSREDTQYFGPGTRLTVL.